This paragraph reports one T cell receptor beta chain. Antigen specificity is unknown. This record comes from a study of CD8 T cells in ankylosing spondylitis. Whole-study results and caveats: Within matched ankylosing spondylitis synovial fluid, disease-linked clones were reportedly significantly enriched. The disease-linked clones had a CD8+ phenotype and low blood frequencies. Ankylosing spondylitis blood appeared to carry a characteristic TCR beta motif of eight or nine highly homologous variants. Earlier authors reported some of these motif variants in reactive arthritis synovial fluid and blood.

MiXCR was run by TCRdb on the 5' RACE reads, yielding one entry per CDR3 protein. This table holds 250,000 to 350,000 distinct CDR3 sequences, approximately 20% found once. The CDR3 totals 13 residues. The J segment lost 11 bases and the V segment lost 3 bases, leaving 6 bases of the junction unmatched. The V and J genes are TRBV12-3 or TRBV12-4 and TRBJ2-1, with 8 bases matching TRBD2. Material for sequencing was blood, either unsorted or a sorted T cell fraction (not recorded which). This clonotype was sampled from a male donor with ankylosing spondylitis or in good health (not recorded which). The CDR3 loop is CASSFQLADKQFF. DNA of the CDR3: TGTGCCAGCAGTTTTCAACTAGCGGATAAGCAGTTCTTC.